Described below is a single TCR beta chain sequence and its context. Antigen specificity is unknown. The data belong to a study of cytomegalovirus exposure and HLA in healthy donors. In the study overall: An earlier analysis found 95 million to 140 million unique TCR beta sequences from about 190 million T cells. Falling in the Caucasian-associated ancestry cluster were 80% to 85% of a few hundred genotyped donors. The study, taken as a whole, reports: Per a later analysis, HLA-associated TCR beta chains showed more clonal expansion than other, equally common TCR beta chains. In a later analysis, donors in an Asian-associated ancestry cluster reportedly had fewer N-insertions in productive TCRs than the cohort mean.

In germline, CDR1 is LGHNA, CDR2 YNFKEQ. V was trimmed by 7 bases and J by 1 base, leaving 7 bases between them. The CDR3 is 12 residues long. PCR employed 60 Vbeta and 13 Jbeta primers. The protocol was immunoSEQ multiplex PCR, while the TCRdb copy is restricted to in-frame clones and leaves out a portion. The table includes some 130,000 clones, under 90% detected once. The rearrangement uses TRBV4-2 and TRBJ1-1, with D uncertain. Material: PBMCs. The TCR was taken from a man between 18 and 35 years old in good health and CMV-seronegative. CDR3 nucleotide sequence: TGTGCCAGCACGTTAGAGAACACTGAAGCTTTCTTT. Protein sequence: CASTLENTEAFF.